This is a list of T cell receptor beta chains from one sample in a study of long-term antiretroviral therapy in people with HIV. Profiled with immunoSEQ multiplex PCR; TCRdb holds only in-frame clones, not every one. The sample has approximately 20,000 clones, around four fifths seen once. Sequenced here: unsorted PBMCs, sampled 1.6 years after starting antiretroviral therapy. The source of these receptors is a man aged 35 to 55 with HIV. CDR3s include the opening cysteine and the closing phenylalanine or tryptophan. The D gene is left open where the match is weak. Clone size is shown for a subset of rows, as once, few, many or a class of expanded clone.

TRBV5-1	TRBJ2-5	.	.	TGCGCCAGCAGCTTGTGGGCTTTGGAAGAGACCCAGTACTTC	CASSLWALEETQYF
TRBV6-1	TRBJ2-7	.	.	TGTGCCAGCGTCGTACCCAGGGAAGCCTACTACGAGCAGTACTTC	CASVVPREAYYEQYF
TRBV6-5	TRBJ1-2	once	.	TGTGCCAGCAGTTCAACAGGGAACTATGGCTACACCTTC	CASSSTGNYGYTF
TRBV7-8	TRBJ1-5	.	TRBD1	TGTGCCAGCAGCTCGGGACAGGGTGATCAGCCCCAGCATTTT	CASSSGQGDQPQHF
TRBV23-1	TRBJ1-1	.	.	TGCGCCAGCAGTCAATCGTGCCTATGGGGGGCCTACACTGAAGCTTTCTTT	CASSQSCLWGAYTEAFF
TRBV12-2	TRBJ2-7	.	.	TGTGCAAGTCGCGACAGGGTACTTTTCTCTCGGGACTACGAGCAGTACTTC	CASRDRVLFSRDYEQYF
TRBV5-6	TRBJ1-2	.	.	TGTGCCAGCAGCCCCGGACCCGTTGGCTACACCTTC	CASSPGPVGYTF
TRBV12-5	TRBJ1-5	.	.	TGTGCTAGTGGTTTGGATTTGGGTGATCAGCCCCAGCATTTT	CASGLDLGDQPQHF
TRBV5-6	TRBJ2-7	.	.	TGTGCCAGCAGCTTAGAGAGCGAGCAGTACTTC	CASSLESEQYF
TRBV10-2	TRBJ2-7	.	TRBD2	TGCGCCAGCATTGGAGCGGGGGGCCGCTCCTACGAGCAGTACTTC	CASIGAGGRSYEQYF
TRBV29-1	TRBJ2-4	once	TRBD2	TGCAGCGTCGGGACTAGCGGACAAATTCAGTACTTC	CSVGTSGQIQYF
TRBV15	TRBJ2-5	.	TRBD1	TGTGCCACCAGCAGAGTGACAGGGAGCCAAGAGACCCAGTACTTC	CATSRVTGSQETQYF
TRBV29-1	TRBJ2-1	.	TRBD2	TGCAGCGTTGGACCCCTAACGGGAGGGCCCAACAATGAGCAGTTCTTC	CSVGPLTGGPNNEQFF
TRBV5-5	TRBJ1-6	.	.	TGTGCCAGCAAAAAGGACAGCGATAATTCACCCCTCCACTTT	CASKKDSDNSPLHF
TRBV11-2	TRBJ1-4	once	.	TGTGCCAGCAGCCTACAGCGGTGGGCGGGGGGAGAAAAACTGTTTTTT	CASSLQRWAGGEKLFF
TRBV11-2	TRBJ2-1	.	.	TGTGCCAGCAGCTTTAGAGTTAATGAGCAGTTCTTC	CASSFRVNEQFF
TRBV30	TRBJ1-2	.	TRBD1	TGTGCCTGGATCCCGTTGGGACAGGGGGCGAATGGCTACACCTTC	CAWIPLGQGANGYTF
TRBV18	TRBJ2-3	.	TRBD2	TGTGCCAGCTCACCGTCGATAGCGGGGACCACAGATACGCAGTATTTT	CASSPSIAGTTDTQYF
TRBV11-3	TRBJ2-5	.	.	TGTGCCAGCAGCCCCGACGGGCGGACGGAAGAGACCCAGTACTTC	CASSPDGRTEETQYF
TRBV18	TRBJ2-6	.	TRBD2	TGTGCCAGCTCACCACCTCCCGGGGGGGCGCCCGGGTCTGGGGCCAACGTCCTGACTTTC	CASSPPPGGAPGSGANVLTF
TRBV7-8	TRBJ2-1	once	.	TGTGCCAGCAGCCTCTTGACGTGGGGCAATGAGCAGTTCTTC	CASSLLTWGNEQFF
TRBV6-1	TRBJ2-1	.	.	TGTGCCAGCAGTGAACAGGTGGGCTCCTACAATGAGCAGTTCTTC	CASSEQVGSYNEQFF
TRBV5-1	TRBJ1-3	.	.	TGCGCCAGCAGCTTGGCCAAAGGAACTGGAAACACCATATATTTT	CASSLAKGTGNTIYF
TRBV6-5	TRBJ1-1	once	.	TGTGCCAGCACCCGAGGGACCAACACTGAAGCTTTCTTT	CASTRGTNTEAFF
TRBV7-7	TRBJ2-3	.	.	TGTGCCAGCAGCTTAGACGGGGGACAAGGCGATACGCAGTATTTT	CASSLDGGQGDTQYF
TRBV5-6	TRBJ1-4	.	TRBD1	TGTGCCAGCAGCTTGGGAGCCCAGGGGGTTGGGGAAAAACTGTTTTTT	CASSLGAQGVGEKLFF
TRBV27	TRBJ1-1	.	TRBD1	TGTGCCAGCAGTCCGACGACAGGGGTGAACACTGAAGCTTTCTTT	CASSPTTGVNTEAFF
TRBV7-9	TRBJ2-3	.	.	TGTGCCAGCAGCTTCGAAAATACAGATACGCAGTATTTT	CASSFENTDTQYF
TRBV7-9	TRBJ2-5	.	.	TGTGCCAGCAGCTTCTCCCGACGGGAGTCTCAAGAGACCCAGTACTTC	CASSFSRRESQETQYF